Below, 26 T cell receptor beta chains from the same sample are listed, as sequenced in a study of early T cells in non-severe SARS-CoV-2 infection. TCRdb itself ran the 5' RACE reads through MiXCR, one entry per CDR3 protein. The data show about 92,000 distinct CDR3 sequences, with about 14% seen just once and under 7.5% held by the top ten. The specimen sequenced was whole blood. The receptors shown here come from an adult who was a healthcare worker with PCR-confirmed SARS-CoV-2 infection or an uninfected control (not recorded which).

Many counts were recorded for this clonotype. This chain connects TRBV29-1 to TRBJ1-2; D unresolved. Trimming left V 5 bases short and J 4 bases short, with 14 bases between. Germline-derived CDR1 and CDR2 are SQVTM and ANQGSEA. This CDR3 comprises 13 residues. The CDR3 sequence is CSVHDGDFYGYTF. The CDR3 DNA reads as TGCAGCGTTCACGACGGAGACTTCTATGGCTACACCTTC.

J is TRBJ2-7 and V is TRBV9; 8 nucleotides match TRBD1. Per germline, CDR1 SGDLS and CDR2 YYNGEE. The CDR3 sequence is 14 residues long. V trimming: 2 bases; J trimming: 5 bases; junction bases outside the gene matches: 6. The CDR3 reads CASSVKGQGDEQYF. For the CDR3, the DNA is TGTGCCAGCAGCGTTAAAGGACAGGGTGACGAGCAGTACTTC.

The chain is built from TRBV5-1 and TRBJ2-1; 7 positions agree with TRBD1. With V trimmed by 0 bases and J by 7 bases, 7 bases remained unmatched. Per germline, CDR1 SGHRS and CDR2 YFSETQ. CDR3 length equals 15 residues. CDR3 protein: CASSLVRDSWNEQFF. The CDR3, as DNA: TGCGCCAGCAGCTTGGTCCGGGACAGTTGGAATGAGCAGTTCTTC.

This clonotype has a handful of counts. Here the CDR3 DNA reads TGCGCCAGCAACCTTTGGGGCGCAACTAATGAAAAACTGTTTTTT. It translates to CASNLWGATNEKLFF. This chain joins TRBV5-1 and TRBJ1-4, with a possible D match to TRBD1 (5 bases). Deletions cut 6 bases from V and 0 bases from J, with 12 bases between. CDR1 SGHRS and CDR2 YFSETQ come from the germline V gene. The CDR3 consists of 15 residues.

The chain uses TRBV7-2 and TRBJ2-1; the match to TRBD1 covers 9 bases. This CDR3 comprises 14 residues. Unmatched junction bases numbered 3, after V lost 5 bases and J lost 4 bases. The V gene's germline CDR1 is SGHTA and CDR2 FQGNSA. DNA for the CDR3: TGTGCCAGCAGCCTGGGGACAGGGTACAATGAGCAGTTCTTC. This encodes CASSLGTGYNEQFF.

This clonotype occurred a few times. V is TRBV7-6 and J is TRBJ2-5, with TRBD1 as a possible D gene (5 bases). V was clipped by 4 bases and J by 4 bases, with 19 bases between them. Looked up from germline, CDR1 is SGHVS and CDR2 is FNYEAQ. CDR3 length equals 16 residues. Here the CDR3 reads CASSSRQLPGVETQYF. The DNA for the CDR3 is TGTGCCAGCAGCTCTCGACAGCTCCCTGGGGTAGAGACCCAGTACTTC.

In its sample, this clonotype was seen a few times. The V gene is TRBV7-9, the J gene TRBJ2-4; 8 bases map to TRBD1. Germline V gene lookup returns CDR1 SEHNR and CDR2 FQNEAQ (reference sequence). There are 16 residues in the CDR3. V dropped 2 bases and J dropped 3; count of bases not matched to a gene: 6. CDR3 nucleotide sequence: TGTGCCAGCAGCTTACAGGGGGCGCATGTCAAAAACATTCAGTACTTC. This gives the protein CASSLQGAHVKNIQYF.

CDR3 nucleotide sequence: TGTGCCAGCAGCCAGATATGGGCGGAGAACACTGAAGCTTTCTTT. Its translation is CASSQIWAENTEAFF. The chain links TRBV14 to TRBJ1-1; no definite D call. The CDR3 consists of 15 residues. Per germline, CDR1 SGHDN and CDR2 FVKESK. With 3 bases removed from V and 1 base from J, the gap between germline ends came to 12 bases.

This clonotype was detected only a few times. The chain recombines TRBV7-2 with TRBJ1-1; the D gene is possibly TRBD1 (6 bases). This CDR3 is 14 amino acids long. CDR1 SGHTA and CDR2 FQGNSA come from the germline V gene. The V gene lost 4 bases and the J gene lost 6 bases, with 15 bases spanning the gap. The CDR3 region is CASSSRNRAAEAFF. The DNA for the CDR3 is TGTGCCAGCAGCTCAAGGAACAGGGCGGCTGAAGCTTTCTTT.

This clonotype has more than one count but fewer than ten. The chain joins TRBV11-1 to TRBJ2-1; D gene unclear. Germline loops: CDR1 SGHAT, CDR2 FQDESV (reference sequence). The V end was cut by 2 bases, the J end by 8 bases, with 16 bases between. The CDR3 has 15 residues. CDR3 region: CASSLMAEINDEQFF. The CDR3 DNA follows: TGTGCCAGCAGCTTAATGGCAGAAATTAACGATGAGCAGTTCTTC.

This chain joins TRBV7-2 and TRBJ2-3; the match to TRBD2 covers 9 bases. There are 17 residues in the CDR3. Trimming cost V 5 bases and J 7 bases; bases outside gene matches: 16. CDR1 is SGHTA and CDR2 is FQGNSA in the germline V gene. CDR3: CASSPDLAGGPRYTQYF. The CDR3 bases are TGTGCCAGCAGCCCCGACCTGGCGGGGGGGCCTCGTTATACGCAGTATTTT.

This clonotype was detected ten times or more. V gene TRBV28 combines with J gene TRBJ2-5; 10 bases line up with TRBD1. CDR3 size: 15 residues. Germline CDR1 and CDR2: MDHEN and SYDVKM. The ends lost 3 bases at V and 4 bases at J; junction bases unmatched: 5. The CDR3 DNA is TGTGCCAGCAGTTTCCTAGGGACAGGGGCAGAGACCCAGTACTTC. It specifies CASSFLGTGAETQYF. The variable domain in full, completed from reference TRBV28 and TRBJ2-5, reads DVKVTQSSRYLVKRTGEKVFLECVQDMDHENMFWYRQDPGLGLRLIYFSYDVKMKEKGDIPEGYSVSREKKERFSLILESASTNQTSMYLCASSFLGTGAETQYFGPGTRLLVL.

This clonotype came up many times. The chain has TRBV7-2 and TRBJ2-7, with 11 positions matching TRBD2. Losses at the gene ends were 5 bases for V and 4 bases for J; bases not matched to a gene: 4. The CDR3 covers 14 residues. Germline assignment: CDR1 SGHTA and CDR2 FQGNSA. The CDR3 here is CASSVSGGAYEQYF. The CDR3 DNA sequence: TGTGCCAGCAGCGTTAGCGGGGGGGCGTACGAGCAGTACTTC. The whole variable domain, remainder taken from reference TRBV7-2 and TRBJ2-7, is GAGVSQSPSNKVTEKGKDVELRCDPISGHTALYWYRQSLGQGLEFLIYFQGNSAPDKSGLPSDRFSAERTGGSVSTLTIQRTQQEDSAVYLCASSVSGGAYEQYFGPGTRLTVT.

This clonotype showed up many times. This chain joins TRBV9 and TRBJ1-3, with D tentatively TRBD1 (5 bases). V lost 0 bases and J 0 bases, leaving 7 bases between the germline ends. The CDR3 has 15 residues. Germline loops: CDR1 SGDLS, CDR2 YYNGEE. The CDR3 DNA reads TGTGCCAGCAGCGTAGGCGGGGGCTCTGGAAACACCATATATTTT. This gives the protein CASSVGGGSGNTIYF.

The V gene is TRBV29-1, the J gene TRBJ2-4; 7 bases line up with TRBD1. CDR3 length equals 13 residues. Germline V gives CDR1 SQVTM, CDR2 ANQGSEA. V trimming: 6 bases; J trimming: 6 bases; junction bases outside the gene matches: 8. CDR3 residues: CSVADRTGNIQYF. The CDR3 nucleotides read TGCAGCGTAGCGGACAGGACGGGAAACATTCAGTACTTC.

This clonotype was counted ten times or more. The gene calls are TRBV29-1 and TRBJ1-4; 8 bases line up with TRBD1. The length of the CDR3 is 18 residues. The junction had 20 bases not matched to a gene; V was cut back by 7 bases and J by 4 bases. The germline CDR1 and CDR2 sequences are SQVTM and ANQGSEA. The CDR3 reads CSAWTGTSSWDNNEKLFF. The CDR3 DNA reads TGCAGCGCTTGGACAGGGACCTCATCTTGGGATAATAATGAAAAACTGTTTTTT.

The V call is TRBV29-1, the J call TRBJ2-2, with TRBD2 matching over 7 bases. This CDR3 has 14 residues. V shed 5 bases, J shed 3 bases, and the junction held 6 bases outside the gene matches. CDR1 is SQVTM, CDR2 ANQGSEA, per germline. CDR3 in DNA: TGCAGCGTTTCGGACGGGGGGTACACCGGGGAGCTGTTTTTT. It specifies CSVSDGGYTGELFF.

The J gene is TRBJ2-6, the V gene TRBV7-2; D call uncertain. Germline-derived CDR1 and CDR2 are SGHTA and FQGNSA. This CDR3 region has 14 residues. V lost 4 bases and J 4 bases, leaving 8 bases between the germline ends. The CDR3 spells CASSSSTGANVLTF. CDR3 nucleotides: TGTGCCAGCAGCTCGTCGACAGGGGCCAACGTCCTGACTTTC.

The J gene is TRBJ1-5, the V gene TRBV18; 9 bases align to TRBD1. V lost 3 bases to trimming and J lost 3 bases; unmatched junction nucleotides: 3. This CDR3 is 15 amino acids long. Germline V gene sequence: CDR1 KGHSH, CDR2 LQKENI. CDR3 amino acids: CASSPTGGDNQPQHF. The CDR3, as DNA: TGTGCCAGCTCACCTACAGGGGGCGACAATCAGCCCCAGCATTTT.

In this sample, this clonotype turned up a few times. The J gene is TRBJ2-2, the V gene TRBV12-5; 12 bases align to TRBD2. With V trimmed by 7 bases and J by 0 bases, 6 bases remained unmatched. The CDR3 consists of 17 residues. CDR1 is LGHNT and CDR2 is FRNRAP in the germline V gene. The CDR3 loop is CASAWASGGANTGELFF. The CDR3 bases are TGTGCTAGTGCCTGGGCTAGCGGGGGGGCGAACACCGGGGAGCTGTTTTTT. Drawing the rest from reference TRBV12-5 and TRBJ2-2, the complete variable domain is DARVTQTPRHKVTEMGQEVTMRCQPILGHNTVFWYRQTMMQGLELLAYFRNRAPLDDSGMPKDRFSAEMPDATLATLKIQPSEPRDSAVYFCASAWASGGANTGELFFGEGSRLTVL.

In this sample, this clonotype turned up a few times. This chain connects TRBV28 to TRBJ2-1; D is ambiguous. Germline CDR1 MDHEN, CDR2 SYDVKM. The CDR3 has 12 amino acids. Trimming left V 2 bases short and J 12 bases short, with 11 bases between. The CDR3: CASSLGHLGQFF. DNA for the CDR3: TGTGCCAGCAGTTTAGGGCATTTGGGGCAGTTCTTC.

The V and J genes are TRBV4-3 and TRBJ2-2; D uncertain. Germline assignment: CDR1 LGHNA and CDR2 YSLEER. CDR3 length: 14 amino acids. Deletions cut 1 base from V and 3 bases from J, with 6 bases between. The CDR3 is CASSQGPDTGELFF. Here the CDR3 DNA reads TGCGCCAGCAGCCAAGGCCCAGACACCGGGGAGCTGTTTTTT.

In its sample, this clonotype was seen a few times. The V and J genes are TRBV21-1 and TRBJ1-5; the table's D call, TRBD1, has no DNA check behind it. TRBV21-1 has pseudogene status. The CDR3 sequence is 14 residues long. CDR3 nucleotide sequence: TGTGCCAGCAGCAAAGGGAGGGGGAGCCAGCCCCAGCATTTT. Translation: CASSKGRGSQPQHF.

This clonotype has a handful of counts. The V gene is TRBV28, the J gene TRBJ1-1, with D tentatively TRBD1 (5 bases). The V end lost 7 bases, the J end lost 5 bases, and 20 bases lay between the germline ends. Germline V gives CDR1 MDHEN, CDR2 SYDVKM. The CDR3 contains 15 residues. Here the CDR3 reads CASITSRVGRTEAFF. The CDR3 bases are TGTGCCAGCATTACCTCCAGGGTTGGAAGGACTGAAGCTTTCTTT.

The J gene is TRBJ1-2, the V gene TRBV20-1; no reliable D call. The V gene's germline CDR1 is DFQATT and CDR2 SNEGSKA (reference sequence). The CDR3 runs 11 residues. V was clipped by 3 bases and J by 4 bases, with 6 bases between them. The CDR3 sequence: CSASTLYGYTF. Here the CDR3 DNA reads TGCAGTGCTAGTACCCTCTATGGCTACACCTTC.

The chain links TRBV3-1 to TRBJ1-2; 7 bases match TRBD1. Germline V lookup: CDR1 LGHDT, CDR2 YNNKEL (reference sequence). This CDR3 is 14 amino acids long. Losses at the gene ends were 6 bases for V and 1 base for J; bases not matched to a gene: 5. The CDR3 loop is CASSPGTVNYGYTF. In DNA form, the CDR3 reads TGTGCCAGCAGTCCCGGGACAGTTAACTATGGCTACACCTTC.